A single T cell receptor beta chain is shown here with its context. At least ten counts were recorded for this clonotype. There is no known antigen for this receptor. No base-level quality is on record; no much larger clone is a single base apart. The donors were about 40 Caucasian individuals from Russia, aged roughly 6 to 90 years, who were systemically healthy. Each donor gave about 9.7 milliliters of peripheral blood, drawn into EDTA-treated Vacutainer tubes. PBMCs were isolated by Ficoll-Paque density-gradient centrifugation, with at least 7 million obtained per sample. Total RNA was extracted from PBMCs with Trizol reagent, with at least 5 micrograms obtained per sample. Naive CD45RAhigh/CD27high T cell percentages were measured by flow cytometry on a PBMC aliquot from every donor. These data are taken from a study of blood T cells in healthy people across ages (dated by TCRdb to 2015 to 2017). For the study in its entirety: In model experiments, template switching captured about one uniquely barcoded TCR beta cDNA molecule for every two T cells. Age-related changes in TCR beta repertoire diversity were measured in the study by deep sequencing normalized with unique cDNA molecular identifiers. The donors were split into four age groups: young (average approximately 16 years), middle-aged (39), aged (roughly 65) and long-lived (roughly 88). To avoid experimental bias, donors of different ages were distributed randomly across sequencing lanes. The study analyzed two additional independent replicas of 1 million unique cDNA reads from the same blood draw for two donors, one aged 18 to 29 and one aged 80 or older.

The research as a whole found: The CMV infection status of donors was not known, potentially confounding age-related changes in expanded clonotypes. Estimates of total diversity based on one million sequenced T cells were regarded as lower bounds and as underestimates. Since profiling was done on bulk unsorted PBMCs, naive and antigen-experienced compartments could not be conclusively compared. Compared with the aged group, the long-lived group had more naive CD4+ T cells, fewer expanded clones and increased TCR diversity, a pattern suggesting age selection. Observed TCR beta diversity correlated strongly with the percentage of naive T cells measured by flow cytometry. Observed TCR beta diversity per million T cells fell roughly linearly with age, and a significant reduction was already apparent by age approximately 41.

In the germline V gene, CDR1 corresponds to LGHNA and CDR2 to YNFKEQ. V and J are truncated by 0 bases and 2 bases respectively, leaving an intervening sequence of 13 bases. From the cysteine up to the phenylalanine, the CDR3 has a length of 16 residues. CDR3 DNA is the only sequence kept; it has 48 bases, read in frame from the first base. Libraries were constructed by 5' RACE. Sequencing relied on an Illumina HiSeq 2500. The second PCR ran for roughly 7 to 11 cycles and used a J-beta primer mix along with a sample-barcoded 5' primer. A unique molecular identifier was introduced onto each TCR beta cDNA molecule by a template-switch 5' adaptor carrying 12 random nucleotides. Each sample yielded at least 3 million CDR3-containing paired-end reads. First-strand cDNA was synthesized from all RNA with the Mint cDNA synthesis kit, primed by a TRBC-specific oligonucleotide. Following uracil-DNA glycosylase treatment, all cDNA underwent a first 18-cycle PCR with the universal primers M1SS and BC2_uni_R. As for the original processing: Each sample was normalized by randomly selecting 1 million high-quality reads, each carrying a distinct molecular identifier. Reads sharing molecular identifiers were discarded rather than binned into consensus sequences. MiTCR, with a Q25 quality threshold and the strictest error-elimination algorithm, was used for CDR3 identification, clonotype clustering and error correction. A nonparametric unseen species model with Euler transformation was used to estimate lower-bound total TCR beta diversity. TCRdb's own reprocessing of the public reads used fastp at Q25 and MiXCR and kept productive beta chains. Each entry merges the rows of one CDR3 protein and shows their most common DNA and genes. These V and J calls are TCRdb output, not the study's own analysis. Counted in this sample were roughly 700,000 distinct CDR3 sequences; approximately 30% of them appeared once. 15% of the sample lies in the top ten.

Material for sequencing was blood. The sequence was collected from a woman older than 75 in good health. Donor details come from another sample of the same person, matched by shared clones. The sequence joins TRBV4-2 to TRBJ1-2; the D gene is not confidently resolved. The CDR3 is CASSQDWQDNNYGYTF. Here is the DNA: TGTGCCAGCAGCCAAGATTGGCAGGATAACAACTATGGCTACACCTTC.